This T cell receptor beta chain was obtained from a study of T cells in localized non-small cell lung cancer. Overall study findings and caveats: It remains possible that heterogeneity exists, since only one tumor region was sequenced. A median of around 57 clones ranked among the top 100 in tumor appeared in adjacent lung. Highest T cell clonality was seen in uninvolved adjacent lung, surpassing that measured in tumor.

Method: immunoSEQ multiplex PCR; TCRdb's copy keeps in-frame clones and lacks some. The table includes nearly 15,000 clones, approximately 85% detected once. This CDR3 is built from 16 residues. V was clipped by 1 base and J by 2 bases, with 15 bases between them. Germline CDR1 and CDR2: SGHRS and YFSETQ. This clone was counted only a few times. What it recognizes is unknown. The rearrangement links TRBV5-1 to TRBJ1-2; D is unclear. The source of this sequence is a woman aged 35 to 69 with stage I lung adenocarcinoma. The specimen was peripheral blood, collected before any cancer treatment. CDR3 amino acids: CASSLSGLPGNYGYTF. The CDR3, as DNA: TGCGCCAGCAGCTTGAGCGGTCTCCCCGGGAACTATGGCTACACCTTC.